This record concerns one TCR beta chain sequence. Its antigen remains unknown. This sample includes further DNA sequences coding for the same CDR3. The CDR3 loop spans 14 amino acids. Germline V gene data show CDR1 as SGHRS and CDR2 as YFSETQ. With 4 bases clipped from V and 8 bases from J, the junction kept 7 bases outside the gene matches. Sequencing was performed with immunoSEQ multiplex PCR; in TCRdb, only in-frame clones are kept and a portion is missing. The sample consists of roughly 150,000 clones, around 90% of them appearing once. This sample is drawn from a study of CD4+ T cells in melanoma. Whole-study findings and limits: A reported correlation linked neoantigen-specific CD4+ T cells to CD8+, macrophage and B cell function.

The sequence was obtained from a human donor with melanoma. The genes are TRBV5-1 and TRBJ2-4, with 9 bases lining up with TRBD1. Written as DNA, the CDR3 is TGCGCCAGCAGCACCACAGGGGGCTGGGACATTCAGTACTTC. This gives the protein CASSTTGGWDIQYF.